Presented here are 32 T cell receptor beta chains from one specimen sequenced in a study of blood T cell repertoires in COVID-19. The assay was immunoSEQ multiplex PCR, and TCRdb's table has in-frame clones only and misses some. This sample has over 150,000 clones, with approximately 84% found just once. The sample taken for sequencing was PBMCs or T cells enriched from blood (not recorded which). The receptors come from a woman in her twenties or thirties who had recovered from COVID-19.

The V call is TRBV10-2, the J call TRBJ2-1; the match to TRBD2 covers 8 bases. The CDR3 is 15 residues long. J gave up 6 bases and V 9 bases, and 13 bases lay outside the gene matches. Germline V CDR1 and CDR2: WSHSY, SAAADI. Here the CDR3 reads CARPPGTRILNEQFF. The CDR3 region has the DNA TGCGCCAGACCCCCCGGGACTAGAATTCTCAATGAGCAGTTCTTC.

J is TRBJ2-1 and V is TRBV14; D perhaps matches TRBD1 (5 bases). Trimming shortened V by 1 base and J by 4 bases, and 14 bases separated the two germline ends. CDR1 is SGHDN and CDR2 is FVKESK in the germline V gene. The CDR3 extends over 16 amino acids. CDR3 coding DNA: TGTGCCAGCAGCCAAGTGGGGCAGGGAACTTACAATGAGCAGTTCTTC. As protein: CASSQVGQGTYNEQFF.

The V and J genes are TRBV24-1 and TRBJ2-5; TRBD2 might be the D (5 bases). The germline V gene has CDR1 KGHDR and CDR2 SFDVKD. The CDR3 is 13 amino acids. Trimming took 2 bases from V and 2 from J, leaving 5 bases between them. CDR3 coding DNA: TGTGCCACCAGTGATTCGGGGCAAGAGACCCAGTACTTC. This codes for CATSDSGQETQYF.

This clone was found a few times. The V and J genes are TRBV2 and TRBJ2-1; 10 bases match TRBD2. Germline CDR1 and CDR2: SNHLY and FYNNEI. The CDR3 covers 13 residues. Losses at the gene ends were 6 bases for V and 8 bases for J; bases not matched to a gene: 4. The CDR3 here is CASSAGLAYEQFF. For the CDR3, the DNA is TGTGCCAGCAGCGCGGGACTAGCGTATGAGCAGTTCTTC.

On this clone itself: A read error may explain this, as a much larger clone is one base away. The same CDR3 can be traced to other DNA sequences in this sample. The CDR3 DNA sequence: TGTGCCACCAGCAGAGAACCGGGGGGGGCCAACGTCCTGACTTTC. As protein: CATSREPGGANVLTF. The gene calls are TRBV15 and TRBJ2-6; D perhaps matches TRBD2 (5 bases). CDR1 LNHNV and CDR2 YYDKDF come from the germline V gene (reference sequence). The CDR3 runs to 15 residues. Trimming removed 0 bases from V and 4 bases from J, with 7 bases in between. Filled out from reference TRBV15 and TRBJ2-6, the complete variable domain reads DAMVIQNPRYQVTQFGKPVTLSCSQTLNHNVMYWYQQKSSQAPKLLFHYYDKDFNNEADTPDNFQSRRPNTSFCFLDIRSPGLGDTAMYLCATSREPGGANVLTFGAGSRLTVL.

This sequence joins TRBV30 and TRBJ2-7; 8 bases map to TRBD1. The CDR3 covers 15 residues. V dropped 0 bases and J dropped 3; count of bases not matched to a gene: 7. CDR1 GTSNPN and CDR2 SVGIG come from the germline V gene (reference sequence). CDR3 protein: CAWSVGQGALYEQYF. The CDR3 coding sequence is TGTGCCTGGAGTGTAGGTCAGGGGGCTCTCTACGAGCAGTACTTC.

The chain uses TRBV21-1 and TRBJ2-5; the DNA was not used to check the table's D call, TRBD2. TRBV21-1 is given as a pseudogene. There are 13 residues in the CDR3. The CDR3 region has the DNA TGTGCCAGCAAACCCACGGACGGGGTGACCCAGTACTTC. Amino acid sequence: CASKPTDGVTQYF.

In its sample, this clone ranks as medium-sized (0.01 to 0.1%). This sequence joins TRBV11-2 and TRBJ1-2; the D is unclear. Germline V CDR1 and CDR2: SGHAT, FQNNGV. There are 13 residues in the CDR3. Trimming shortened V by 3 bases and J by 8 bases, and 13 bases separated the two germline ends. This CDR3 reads CASSFDGRIGYTF. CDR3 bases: TGTGCCAGCAGCTTTGACGGGAGGATCGGCTACACCTTC.

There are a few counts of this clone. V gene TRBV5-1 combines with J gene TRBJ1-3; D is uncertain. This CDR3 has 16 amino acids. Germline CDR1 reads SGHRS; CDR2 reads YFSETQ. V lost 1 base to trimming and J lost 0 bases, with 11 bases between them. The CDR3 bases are TGCGCCAGCAGCTTGTCTAGCGCGGGCTCTGGAAACACCATATATTTT. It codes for CASSLSSAGSGNTIYF.

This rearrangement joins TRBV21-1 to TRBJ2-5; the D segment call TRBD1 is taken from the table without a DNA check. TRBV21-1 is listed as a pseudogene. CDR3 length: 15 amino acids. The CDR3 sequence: CASSKGSRGQETQYF. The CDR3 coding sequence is TGTGCCAGCAGCAAAGGGTCCAGGGGGCAAGAGACCCAGTACTTC.

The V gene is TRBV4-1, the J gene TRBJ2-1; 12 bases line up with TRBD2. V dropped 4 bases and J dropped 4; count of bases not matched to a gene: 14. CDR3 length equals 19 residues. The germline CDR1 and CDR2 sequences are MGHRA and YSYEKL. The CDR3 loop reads CASSLRLAGGPPTYNEQFF. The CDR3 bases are TGCGCCAGCAGCCTCCGCCTAGCGGGGGGGCCTCCTACATACAATGAGCAGTTCTTC.

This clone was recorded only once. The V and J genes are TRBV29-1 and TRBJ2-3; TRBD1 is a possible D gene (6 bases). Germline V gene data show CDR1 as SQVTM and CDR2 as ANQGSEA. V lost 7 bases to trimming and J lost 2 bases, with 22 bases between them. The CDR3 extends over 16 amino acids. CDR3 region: CSESQSQGRFTDTQYF. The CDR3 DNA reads TGCAGCGAATCCCAGAGTCAGGGGAGATTCACAGATACGCAGTATTTT.

CDR3 coding DNA: TGTGCCAGCAGTTTACTTACGGGAGGCAATGAGCAGTTCTTC. Protein sequence: CASSLLTGGNEQFF. The rearrangement joins TRBV28 to TRBJ2-1, with 7 bases that match TRBD2. CDR3 length equals 14 residues. Germline values: CDR1 MDHEN, CDR2 SYDVKM. V trimming: 2 bases; J trimming: 6 bases; junction bases outside the gene matches: 4.

CDR3 nucleotides: TGTGCCAGCAGTCTCCAGGCCCCGTCCTACGAGCAGTACTTC. Its protein product is CASSLQAPSYEQYF. V is TRBV28 and J is TRBJ2-7, with D unresolved. The length of the CDR3 is 14 residues. V lost 5 bases and J lost 1, with 12 bases in between. CDR1 and CDR2 (germline): MDHEN, SYDVKM.

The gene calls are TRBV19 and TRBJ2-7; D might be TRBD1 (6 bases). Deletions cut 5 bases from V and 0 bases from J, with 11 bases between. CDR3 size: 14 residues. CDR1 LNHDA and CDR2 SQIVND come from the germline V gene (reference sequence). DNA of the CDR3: TGTGCCAGTAGTGAGGGGGTGAGCTCCTACGAGCAGTACTTC. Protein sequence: CASSEGVSSYEQYF.

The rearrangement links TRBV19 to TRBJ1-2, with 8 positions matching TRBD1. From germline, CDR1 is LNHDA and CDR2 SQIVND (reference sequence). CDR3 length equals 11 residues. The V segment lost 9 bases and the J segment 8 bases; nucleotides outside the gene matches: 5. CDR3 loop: CASGQGRGYTF. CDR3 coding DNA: TGTGCCAGCGGACAGGGTCGGGGCTACACCTTC.

The CDR3 DNA sequence: TGCGCCAGCAGCCAAGCACTAGCGGGGGGCACAGATACGCAGTATTTT. Protein product: CASSQALAGGTDTQYF. The genes are TRBV4-1 and TRBJ2-3; 11 bases are a match to TRBD2. The CDR3 runs 16 residues. CDR1 is MGHRA, CDR2 YSYEKL, per germline. The J segment lost 1 base and the V segment lost 1 base, leaving 1 base of the junction unmatched.

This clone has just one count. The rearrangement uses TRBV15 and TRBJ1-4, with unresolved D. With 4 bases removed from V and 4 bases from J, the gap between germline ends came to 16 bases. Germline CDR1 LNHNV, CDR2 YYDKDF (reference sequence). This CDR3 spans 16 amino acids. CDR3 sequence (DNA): TGTGCCACCAGCAAAGGTTTGGGCAGAGTTAATGAAAAACTGTTTTTT. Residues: CATSKGLGRVNEKLFF.

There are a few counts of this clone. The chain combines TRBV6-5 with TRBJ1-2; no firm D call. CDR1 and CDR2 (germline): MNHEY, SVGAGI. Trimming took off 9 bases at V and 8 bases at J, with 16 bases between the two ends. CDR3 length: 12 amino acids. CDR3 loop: CASSLISRGYTF. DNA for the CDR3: TGTGCCAGTTCCCTAATTTCACGCGGCTACACCTTC.

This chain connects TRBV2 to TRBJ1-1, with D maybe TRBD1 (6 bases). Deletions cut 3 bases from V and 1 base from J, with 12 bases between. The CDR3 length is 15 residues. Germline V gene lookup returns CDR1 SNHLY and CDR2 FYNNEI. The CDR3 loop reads CASSDALGANTEAFF. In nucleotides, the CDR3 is TGTGCCAGCAGTGATGCCCTGGGGGCGAACACTGAAGCTTTCTTT.

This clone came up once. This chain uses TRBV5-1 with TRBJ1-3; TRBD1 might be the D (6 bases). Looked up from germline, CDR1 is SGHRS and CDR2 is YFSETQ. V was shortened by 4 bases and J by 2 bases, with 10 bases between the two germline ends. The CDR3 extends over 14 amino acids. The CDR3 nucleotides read TGCGCCAGCAGCGCAGGGGTAACTGGAAACACCATATATTTT. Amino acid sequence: CASSAGVTGNTIYF.

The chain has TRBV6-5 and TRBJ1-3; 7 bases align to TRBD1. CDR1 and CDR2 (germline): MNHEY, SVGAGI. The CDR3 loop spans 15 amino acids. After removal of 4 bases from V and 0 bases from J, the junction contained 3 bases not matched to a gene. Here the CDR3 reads CASSSTGFSGNTIYF. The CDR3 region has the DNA TGTGCCAGCAGTTCGACAGGGTTCTCTGGAAACACCATATATTTT.

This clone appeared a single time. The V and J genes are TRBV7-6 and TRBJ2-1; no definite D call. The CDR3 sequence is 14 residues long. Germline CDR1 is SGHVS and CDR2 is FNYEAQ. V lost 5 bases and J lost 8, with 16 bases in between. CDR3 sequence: CASSVLSPMDEQFF. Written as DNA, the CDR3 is TGTGCCAGCAGCGTCCTAAGCCCGATGGATGAGCAGTTCTTC.

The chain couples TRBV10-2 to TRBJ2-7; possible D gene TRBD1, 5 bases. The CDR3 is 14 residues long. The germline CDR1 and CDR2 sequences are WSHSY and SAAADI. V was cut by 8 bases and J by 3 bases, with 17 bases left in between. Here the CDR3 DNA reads TGCGCCAGCCCGGACCCCGCGGACAACTACGAGCAGTACGTC. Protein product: CASPDPADNYEQYV.

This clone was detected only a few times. The CDR3 nucleotides read TGTGCCTGGTGTGGGCAGTCGAACACTGAAGCTTTCTTT. This sequence encodes CAWCGQSNTEAFF. The rearrangement links TRBV30 to TRBJ1-1; no clear D. The V and J ends lost 5 bases and 1 base respectively, with 11 bases between them. The CDR3 has 13 residues. Germline CDR1 is GTSNPN and CDR2 is SVGIG (reference sequence).

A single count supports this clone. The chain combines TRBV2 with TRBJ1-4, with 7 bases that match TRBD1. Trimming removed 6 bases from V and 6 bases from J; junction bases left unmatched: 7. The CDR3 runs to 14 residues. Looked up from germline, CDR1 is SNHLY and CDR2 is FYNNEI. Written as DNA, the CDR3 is TGTGCCAGCAGCCAGGGGGTAAAGGATGAAAAACTGTTTTTT. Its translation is CASSQGVKDEKLFF.

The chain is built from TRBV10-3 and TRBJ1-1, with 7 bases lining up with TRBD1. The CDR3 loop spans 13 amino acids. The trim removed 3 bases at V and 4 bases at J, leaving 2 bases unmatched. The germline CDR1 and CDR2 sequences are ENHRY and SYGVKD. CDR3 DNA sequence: TGTGCCATCAGTGAAGAGGGGGCCACTGAAGCTTTCTTT. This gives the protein CAISEEGATEAFF.

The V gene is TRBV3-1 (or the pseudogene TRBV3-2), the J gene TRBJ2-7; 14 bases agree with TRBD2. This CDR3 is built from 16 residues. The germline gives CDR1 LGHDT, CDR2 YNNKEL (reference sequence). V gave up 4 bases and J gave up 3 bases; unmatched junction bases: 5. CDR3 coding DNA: TGTGCCAGCAGCCTGGGACTAGCGGGAGAGTACTACGAGCAGTACTTC. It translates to CASSLGLAGEYYEQYF.

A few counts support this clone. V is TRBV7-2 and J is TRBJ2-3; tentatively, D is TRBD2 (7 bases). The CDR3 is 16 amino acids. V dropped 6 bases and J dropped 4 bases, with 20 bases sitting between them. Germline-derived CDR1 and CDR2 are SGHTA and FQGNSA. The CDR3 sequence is CASSPWGGAEPDTQYF. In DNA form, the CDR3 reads TGTGCCAGCAGTCCCTGGGGGGGGGCCGAACCAGATACGCAGTATTTT.

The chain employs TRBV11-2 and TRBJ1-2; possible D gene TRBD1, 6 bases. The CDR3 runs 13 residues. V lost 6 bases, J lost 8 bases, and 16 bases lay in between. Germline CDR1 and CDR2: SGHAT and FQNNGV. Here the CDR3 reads CASSSLGGDGYTF. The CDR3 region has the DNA TGTGCCAGCAGTTCCCTAGGGGGGGACGGCTACACCTTC.

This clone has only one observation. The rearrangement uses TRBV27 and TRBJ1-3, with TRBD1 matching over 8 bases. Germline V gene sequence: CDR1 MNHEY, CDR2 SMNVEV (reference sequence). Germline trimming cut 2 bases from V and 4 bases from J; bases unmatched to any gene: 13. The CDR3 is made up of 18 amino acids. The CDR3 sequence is CASSLTGQGLLSGNTIYF. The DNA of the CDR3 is TGTGCCAGCAGTTTAACAGGACAGGGCCTCTTGAGCGGAAACACCATATATTTT.

The CDR3 here is CASSVSGGSNQPQHF. In nucleotides, the CDR3 is TGTGCCAGCAGCGTATCAGGGGGAAGCAATCAGCCCCAGCATTTT. This chain uses TRBV9 with TRBJ1-5; 7 bases fit TRBD1. The CDR3 is made up of 15 amino acids. Germline CDR1 is SGDLS and CDR2 is YYNGEE. V lost 1 base, J lost 1 base, and 2 bases stayed unmatched.